The clone carrying this TCR beta chain showed up many times. Its antigen is currently unknown. It was 8.5 to 10 ml of fresh peripheral blood that supplied the PBMCs. The data were obtained in a study of T cells in Graves' hyperthyroidism and ophthalmopathy. Study findings and constraints: Blood shared most expanded thyroid clonotypes above 0.001.

What was amplified from RNA transcripts were TCR beta CDR3 regions. The TCR CDR3 first-round RT-PCR relied on the HTBI primer set. TCRdb called the multiplex PCR reads again in MiXCR, with one record for every CDR3 protein. Altogether roughly 280,000 distinct CDR3 sequences are present, approximately 15% being singletons, with the ten largest covering about 51%. The CDR3 length is 13 residues. V was clipped by 7 bases and J by 4 bases, with 13 bases between them. Germline assignment: CDR1 MDHEN and CDR2 SYDVKM. The chain employs TRBV28 and TRBJ1-2; D perhaps matches TRBD1 (6 bases). This receptor was taken from a woman aged 55-69 years with Graves' ophthalmopathy. The sample consisted of blood. The CDR3 protein is CASTPDRIYGYTF. CDR3 DNA: TGTGCCAGCACTCCAGACAGGATCTATGGCTACACCTTC.